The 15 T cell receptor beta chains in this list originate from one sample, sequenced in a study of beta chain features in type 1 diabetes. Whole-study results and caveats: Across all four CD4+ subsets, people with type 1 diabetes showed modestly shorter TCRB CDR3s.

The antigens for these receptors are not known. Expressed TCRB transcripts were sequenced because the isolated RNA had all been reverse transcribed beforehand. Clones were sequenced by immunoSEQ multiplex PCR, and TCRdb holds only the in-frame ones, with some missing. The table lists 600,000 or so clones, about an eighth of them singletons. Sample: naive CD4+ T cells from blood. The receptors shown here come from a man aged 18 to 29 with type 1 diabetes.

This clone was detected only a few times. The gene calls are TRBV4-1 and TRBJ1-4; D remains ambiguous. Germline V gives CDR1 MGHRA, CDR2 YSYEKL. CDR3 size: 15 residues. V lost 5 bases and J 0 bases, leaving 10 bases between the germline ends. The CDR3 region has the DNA TGCGCCAGCAGCACACCAGGTGCAACTAATGAAAAACTGTTTTTT. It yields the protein CASSTPGATNEKLFF.

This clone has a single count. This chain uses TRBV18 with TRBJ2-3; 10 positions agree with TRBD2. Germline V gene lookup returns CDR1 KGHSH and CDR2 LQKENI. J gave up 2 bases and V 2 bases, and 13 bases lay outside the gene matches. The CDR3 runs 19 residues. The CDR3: CASSPVYSGGPVPTDTQYF. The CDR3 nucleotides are TGTGCCAGCTCACCAGTGTATAGCGGGGGGCCGGTCCCCACAGATACGCAGTATTTT.

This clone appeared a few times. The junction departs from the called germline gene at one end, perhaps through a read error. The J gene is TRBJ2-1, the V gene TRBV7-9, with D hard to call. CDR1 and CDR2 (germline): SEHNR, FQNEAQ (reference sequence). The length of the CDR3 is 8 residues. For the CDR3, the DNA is TGTGCCAGCAGCTTACTAATCTTC. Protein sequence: CASSLLIF.

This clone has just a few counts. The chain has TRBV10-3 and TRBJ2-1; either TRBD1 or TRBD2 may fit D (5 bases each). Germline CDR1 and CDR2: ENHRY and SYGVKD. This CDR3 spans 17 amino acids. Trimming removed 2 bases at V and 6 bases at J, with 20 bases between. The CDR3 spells CAISEPRGRNGTNEQFF. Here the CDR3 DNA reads TGTGCCATCAGTGAGCCCCGGGGACGCAATGGAACCAATGAGCAGTTCTTC.

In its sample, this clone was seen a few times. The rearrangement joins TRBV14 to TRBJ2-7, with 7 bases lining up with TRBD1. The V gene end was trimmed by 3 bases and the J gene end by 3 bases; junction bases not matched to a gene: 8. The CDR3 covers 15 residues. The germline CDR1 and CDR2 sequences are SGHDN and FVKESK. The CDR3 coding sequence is TGTGCCAGCAGCCAGCCGGGACAGTGGGGCTACGAGCAGTACTTC. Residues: CASSQPGQWGYEQYF.

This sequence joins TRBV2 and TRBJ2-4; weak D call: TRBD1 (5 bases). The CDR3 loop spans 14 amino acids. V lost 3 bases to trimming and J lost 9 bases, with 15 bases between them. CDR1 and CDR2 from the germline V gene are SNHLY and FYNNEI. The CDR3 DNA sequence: TGTGCCAGCAGTGAGGCAGGGCCCCGCCCCATTCAGTACTTC. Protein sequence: CASSEAGPRPIQYF.

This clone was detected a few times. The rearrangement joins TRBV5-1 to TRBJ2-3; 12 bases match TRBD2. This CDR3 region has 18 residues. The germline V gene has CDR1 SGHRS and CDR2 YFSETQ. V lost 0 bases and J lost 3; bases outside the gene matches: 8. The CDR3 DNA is TGCGCCAGCAGCTTGGTCCTATTAGGACTAGCGGGGACAGATACGCAGTATTTT. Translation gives CASSLVLLGLAGTDTQYF. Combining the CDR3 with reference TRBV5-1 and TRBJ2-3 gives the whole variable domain KAGVTQTPRYLIKTRGQQVTLSCSPISGHRSVSWYQQTPGQGLQFLFEYFSETQRNKGNFPGRFSGRQFSNSRSEMNVSTLELGDSALYLCASSLVLLGLAGTDTQYFGPGTRLTVL.

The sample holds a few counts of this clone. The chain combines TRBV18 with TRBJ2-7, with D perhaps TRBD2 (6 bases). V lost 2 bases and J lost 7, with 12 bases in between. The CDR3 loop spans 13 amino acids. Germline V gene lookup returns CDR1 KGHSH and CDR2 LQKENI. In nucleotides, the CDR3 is TGTGCCAGCTCACCAGTCACCGCGGGGGAGCAGTACTTC. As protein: CASSPVTAGEQYF.

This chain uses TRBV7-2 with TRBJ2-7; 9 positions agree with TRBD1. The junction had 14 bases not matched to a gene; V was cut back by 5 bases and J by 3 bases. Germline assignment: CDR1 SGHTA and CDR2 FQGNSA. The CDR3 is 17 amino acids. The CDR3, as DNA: TGTGCCAGCAGCCCCAGGCCGGGACAGGGTGGGGGCTACGAGCAGTACTTC. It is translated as CASSPRPGQGGGYEQYF.

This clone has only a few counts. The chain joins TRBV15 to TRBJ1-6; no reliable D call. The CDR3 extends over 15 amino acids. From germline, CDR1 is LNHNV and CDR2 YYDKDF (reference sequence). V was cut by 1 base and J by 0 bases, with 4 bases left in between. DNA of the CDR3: TGTGCCACCAGCAGAGCGAGCTCCTATAATTCACCCCTCCACTTT. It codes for CATSRASSYNSPLHF.

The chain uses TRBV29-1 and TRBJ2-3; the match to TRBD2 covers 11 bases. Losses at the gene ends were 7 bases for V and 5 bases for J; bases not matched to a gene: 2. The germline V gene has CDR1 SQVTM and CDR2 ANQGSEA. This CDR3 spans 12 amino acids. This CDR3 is CSAGTSGDTQYF. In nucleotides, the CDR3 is TGCAGCGCTGGGACTAGCGGAGATACGCAGTATTTT.

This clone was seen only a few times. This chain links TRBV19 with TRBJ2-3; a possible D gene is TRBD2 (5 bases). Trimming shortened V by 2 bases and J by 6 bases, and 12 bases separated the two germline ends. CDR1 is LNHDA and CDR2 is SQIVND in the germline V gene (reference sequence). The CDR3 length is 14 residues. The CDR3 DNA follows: TGTGCCAGTAGTATAAGGCGGAGGTCGGATACGCAGTATTTT. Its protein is CASSIRRRSDTQYF. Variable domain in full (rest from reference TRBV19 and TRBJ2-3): DGGITQSPKYLFRKEGQNVTLSCEQNLNHDAMYWYRQDPGQGLRLIYYSQIVNDFQKGDIAEGYSVSREKKESFPLTVTSAQKNPTAFYLCASSIRRRSDTQYFGPGTRLTVL.

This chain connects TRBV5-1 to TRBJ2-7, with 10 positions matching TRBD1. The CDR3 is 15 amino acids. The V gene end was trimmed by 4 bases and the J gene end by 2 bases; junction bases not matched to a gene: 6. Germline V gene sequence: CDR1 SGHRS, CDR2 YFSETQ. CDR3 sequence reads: CASSGRGTGAYEQYF. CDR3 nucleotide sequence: TGCGCCAGCAGCGGACGAGGGACAGGGGCCTACGAGCAGTACTTC.

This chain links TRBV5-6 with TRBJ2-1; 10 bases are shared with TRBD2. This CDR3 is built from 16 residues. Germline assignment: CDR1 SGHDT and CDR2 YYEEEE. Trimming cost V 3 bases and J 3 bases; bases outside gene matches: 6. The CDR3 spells CASSSSSGGLYNEQFF. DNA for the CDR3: TGTGCCAGCAGCTCGTCTAGCGGGGGCCTCTACAATGAGCAGTTCTTC.

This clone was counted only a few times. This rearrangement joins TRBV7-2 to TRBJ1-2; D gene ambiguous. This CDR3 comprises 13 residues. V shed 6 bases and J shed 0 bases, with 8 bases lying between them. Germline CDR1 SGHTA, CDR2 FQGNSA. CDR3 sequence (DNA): TGTGCCAGCAGTTCCCCCTCTAACTATGGCTACACCTTC. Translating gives CASSSPSNYGYTF.